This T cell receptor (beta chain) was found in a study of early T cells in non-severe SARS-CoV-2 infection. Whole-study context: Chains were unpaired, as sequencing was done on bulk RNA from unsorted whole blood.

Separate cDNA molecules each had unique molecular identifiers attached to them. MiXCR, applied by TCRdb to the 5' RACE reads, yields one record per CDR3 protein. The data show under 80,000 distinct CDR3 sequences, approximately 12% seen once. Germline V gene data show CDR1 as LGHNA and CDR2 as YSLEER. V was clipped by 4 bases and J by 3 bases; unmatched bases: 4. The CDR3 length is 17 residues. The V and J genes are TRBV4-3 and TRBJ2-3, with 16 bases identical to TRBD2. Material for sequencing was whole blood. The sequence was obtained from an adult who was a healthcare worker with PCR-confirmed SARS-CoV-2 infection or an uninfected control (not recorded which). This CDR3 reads CASSPGTSGGATDTQYF. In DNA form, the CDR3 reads TGCGCCAGCAGCCCTGGGACTAGCGGGGGGGCAACAGATACGCAGTATTTT.